Listed below are T cell receptor beta chains from one sample, sequenced in a study of OX40 agonist ivuxolimab in advanced cancers. The data were produced by immunoSEQ multiplex PCR, yet TCRdb's version contains in-frame clones alone and is incomplete. This table has 78,000 or so clones, more than 90% appearing once. The specimen comprised CD4+ or CD8+ T cells sorted from blood, sampled in a trial of the OX40 agonist ivuxolimab. All receptors come from an adult with an advanced solid tumor such as melanoma, head and neck, liver or kidney cancer. Both conserved end residues are part of each CDR3. A D gene is named only where the DNA matches it firmly. A clone size is listed for some rows: how often the clone was seen (once, few, many), or a class if it is expanded.

abundance,v_gene,d_gene,j_gene,CDR3nt,CDR3aa
NA,TRBV5-4,TRBD2,TRBJ2-7,TGTGCCAGCAGCGCTTACAAAAGCGGGGTTTACGAGCAGTACTTC,CASSAYKSGVYEQYF
NA,TRBV27,TRBD1,TRBJ2-7,TGTGCCAGCAGTACGACAGGGGGCGCCGGTTACGAGCAGTACTTC,CASSTTGGAGYEQYF
NA,TRBV5-1,TRBD1,TRBJ2-2,TGCGCCAGCAGCTGGGACAGGGAAAACACCGGGGAGCTGTTTTTT,CASSWDRENTGELFF
NA,TRBV19,NA,TRBJ1-2,TGTGCCAGCCTTGGCTCAGCTAACTATGGCTACACCTTC,CASLGSANYGYTF
NA,TRBV4-1,TRBD1,TRBJ2-5,TGCGCCAGCCGGCGATTAGAGCAGGGGGCTGAAGAGACCCAGTACTTC,CASRRLEQGAEETQYF
NA,TRBV6-1,NA,TRBJ2-2,TGTGCCAGCAGTGAAGTACCCGGGGACACCGGGGAGCTGTTTTTT,CASSEVPGDTGELFF
NA,TRBV27,NA,TRBJ1-1,TGTGCCAGCAGACATACGACGGGGGGACTCACTGAAGCTTTCTTT,CASRHTTGGLTEAFF
NA,TRBV5-4,NA,TRBJ1-1,TGTGCCAGCAGCCCGGGGTGGGGGAACACTGAAGCTTTCTTT,CASSPGWGNTEAFF
NA,TRBV19,TRBD1,TRBJ2-4,TGTGCCAGTAGTATAAGAGGGGGCGAAAACATTCAGTACTTC,CASSIRGGENIQYF
NA,TRBV6-4,NA,TRBJ1-3,TGTGCCAGCAGTGGTCCAGCAGGAAACACCATATATTTT,CASSGPAGNTIYF
NA,TRBV27,NA,TRBJ2-4,TGTGCCAGCGCTCTTGGGGCCAAAAACATTCAGTACTTC,CASALGAKNIQYF
NA,TRBV29-1,NA,TRBJ1-2,TGCAGCGTTGAAGAGTTCGAGGCATTCGATGATGGCTACACCTTC,CSVEEFEAFDDGYTF
NA,TRBV14,NA,TRBJ1-1,TGTGCCAGCAGCCAAGTCGTGGGCACTGAAGCTTTCTTT,CASSQVVGTEAFF
NA,TRBV18,NA,TRBJ1-3,TGTGCCAGCTCACTTGACGGGAACTCTGGAAACACCATATATTTT,CASSLDGNSGNTIYF
NA,TRBV5-1,NA,TRBJ1-1,TGCGCCAGCAGGGCGGGAATGAACACTGAAGCTTTCTTT,CASRAGMNTEAFF
NA,TRBV9,TRBD2,TRBJ2-7,TGTGCCAGCAGCTCTAGCGGGGGGGCTTACGAGCAGTACTTC,CASSSSGGAYEQYF
NA,TRBV7-9,NA,TRBJ2-3,TGTGCCAGCAGCTCGCCTATGGGAGATACGCAGTATTTT,CASSSPMGDTQYF
NA,TRBV6-4,TRBD2,TRBJ2-1,TGTGCCAGCAGTGACTCGGGACTAGCCCACAATGAGCAGTTCTTC,CASSDSGLAHNEQFF
NA,TRBV4-1,TRBD1,TRBJ1-1,TGCGCCAGCAGCCAAGAGCCACTCTCAGGGGGCACTGAAGCTTTCTTT,CASSQEPLSGGTEAFF
NA,TRBV27,NA,TRBJ2-7,TGTGCCAGCAGTTTATTAGGGGGGCAGGGAGAGCAGTACTTC,CASSLLGGQGEQYF
NA,TRBV7-8,NA,TRBJ2-3,TGTGCCAGCAGTGGGGCGGTAGCTAGCACAGATACGCAGTATTTT,CASSGAVASTDTQYF
NA,TRBV5-1,NA,TRBJ1-5,TGCGCCAGCAGCTCCCGGGTCCCTTGGGGAAATCAGCCCCAGCATTTT,CASSSRVPWGNQPQHF
NA,TRBV4-3,TRBD2,TRBJ2-1,TGCGCCAGCAGCCAAGGCGGGGGCTCCTACAATGAGCAGTTCTTC,CASSQGGGSYNEQFF
NA,TRBV5-6,TRBD1,TRBJ1-1,TGTGCCAGCAGCTTGGGCCCAGGGACAGGGGCAAAAACTGAAGCTTTCTTT,CASSLGPGTGAKTEAFF
NA,TRBV11-2,NA,TRBJ2-7,TGTGCCAGCAGCTTAGGGCCCACTGGGTACGAGCAGTACTTC,CASSLGPTGYEQYF
NA,TRBV6-5,NA,TRBJ2-5,TGTGCCAGCAGGGGGTCACCGGGGGAGACCCAGTACTTC,CASRGSPGETQYF
few,TRBV10-3,NA,TRBJ1-6,TGTGCCATCAGCACCGGGACAAGTAATTCACCCCTCCACTTT,CAISTGTSNSPLHF
NA,TRBV7-3,NA,TRBJ2-1,TGTGCCAGCAGCTTATTTCCAGGGGCGGATGAGCAGTTCTTC,CASSLFPGADEQFF
NA,TRBV7-9,TRBD1,TRBJ2-1,TGTGCCAGCAGCCGGACAGGGTTTGGTGAGCAGTTCTTC,CASSRTGFGEQFF